What follows describes a single T cell receptor (beta chain). Antigen specificity is unknown. This sample is part of a study of CD8+ T cells in alopecia areata. Study overall: Oral tofacitinib (5 to 10 mg twice daily) was administered to treated patients. Study-wide points: It was less clear whether patients shared TCRs than it was in mice, possibly because of HLA.

Germline V lookup: CDR1 GTSNPN, CDR2 SVGIG (reference sequence). This CDR3 is 14 amino acids long. The ends lost 4 bases at V and 0 bases at J; junction bases unmatched: 4. Sequencing used cDNA as its template, made by extracting RNA and reverse transcribing it. Assay used: immunoSEQ multiplex PCR; TCRdb lists only in-frame clones, some missing. Among 6,500 to 8,000 clones listed, around three fifths were seen once. From alopecia areata patients, lesional scalp punch biopsies and peripheral blood were collected. Sequenced here: skin, sampled at week 0. The gene calls are TRBV30 and TRBJ1-1, with 8 bases identical to TRBD1. This clonotype originated in a human donor with alopecia areata. In nucleotides, the CDR3 is TGTGCCTGGACAGGGACAGGCTTGAACACTGAAGCTTTCTTT. Residues: CAWTGTGLNTEAFF.